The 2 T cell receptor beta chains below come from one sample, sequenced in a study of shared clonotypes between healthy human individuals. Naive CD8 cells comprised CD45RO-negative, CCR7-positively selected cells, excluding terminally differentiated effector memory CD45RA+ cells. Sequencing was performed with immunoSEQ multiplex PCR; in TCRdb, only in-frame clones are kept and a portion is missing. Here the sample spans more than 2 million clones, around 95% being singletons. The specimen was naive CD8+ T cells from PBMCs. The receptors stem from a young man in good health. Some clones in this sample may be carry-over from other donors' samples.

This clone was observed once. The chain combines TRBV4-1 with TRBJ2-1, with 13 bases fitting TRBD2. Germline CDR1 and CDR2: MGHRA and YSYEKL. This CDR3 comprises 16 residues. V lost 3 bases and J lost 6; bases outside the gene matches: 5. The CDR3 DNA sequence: TGCGCCAGCAGCCACCCCCGGACTAGCGGGAGCAATGAGCAGTTCTTC. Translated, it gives CASSHPRTSGSNEQFF.

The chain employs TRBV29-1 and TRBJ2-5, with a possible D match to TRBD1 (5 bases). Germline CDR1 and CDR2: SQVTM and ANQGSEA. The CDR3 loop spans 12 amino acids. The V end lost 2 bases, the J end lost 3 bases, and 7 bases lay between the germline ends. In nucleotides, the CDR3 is TGCAGCGTTGAAATAGGGGAAGAGACCCAGTACTTC. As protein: CSVEIGEETQYF.